This T cell receptor (beta chain) comes out of a study of graft-versus-host responses after intestinal transplantation. There are 15 residues in the CDR3. Deletions cut 1 base from V and 7 bases from J, with 11 bases between. Germline assignment: CDR1 SNHLY and CDR2 FYNNEI. Only a few counts were recorded for this clone. The antigen is unknown. The assay was immunoSEQ multiplex PCR, and TCRdb's table has in-frame clones only and misses some. There are nearly 110,000 clones in the sample; approximately 86% occur only once, and about 0.73% lies in the top ten. This TCR was recovered from a human donor who was the organ donor for an intestinal transplant. The V gene is TRBV2, the J gene TRBJ1-6, with D unresolved. The specimen comprised unstimulated CD4+ T cells sorted from spleen or lymph node cells, sampled before transplant. CDR3 sequence: CASSEDQRRNSPLHF. CDR3 bases: TGTGCCAGCAGTGAAGATCAACGCCGAAATTCACCCCTCCACTTT.